This T cell receptor beta chain was identified in a study of blood T cell repertoires in COVID-19. Study information: Whether acute or convalescent, the COVID-19 samples came from the United States, Italy and Spain.

There are 16 residues in the CDR3. V shed 4 bases, J shed 8 bases, and the junction held 11 bases outside the gene matches. Germline CDR1 MGHRA, CDR2 YSYEKL. Sequencing used immunoSEQ multiplex PCR; TCRdb keeps in-frame clones, though not all of them. Among some 220,000 clones listed, 80% to 90% were seen once. The clonotype comes from a woman aged 55 to 70 who had recovered from COVID-19. The sequencing input was peripheral blood. The rearrangement links TRBV4-1 to TRBJ1-2; 12 bases fit TRBD1. The CDR3 DNA sequence: TGCGCCAGCAGCCCGGGACAGGGGGCGCGGAGGGGGGGCTACACCTTC. This encodes CASSPGQGARRGGYTF.